Below, 24 T cell receptor beta chains from the same sample are listed, as sequenced in a study of cytomegalovirus exposure and HLA in healthy donors (dated by TCRdb to the late 2010s). The library was made by the immunoSEQ multiplex PCR assay. A mixture of 60 forward primers for TCR Vbeta segments and 13 reverse primers for TCR Jbeta segments was used in the multiplex PCR. The immuneACCESS repertoire file appears here via TCRdb, limited to in-frame rearrangements. These files lack a portion of the clones; in checked studies, under half of the deficit traces to unresolved V genes, and the cause of the others is not known. Recorded for this sample are 100,000 to 120,000 clones; around 70% of them occurred a single time. The top ten clonotypes cover roughly 3.2% of the sample. Source material: PBMCs. Receptor source: a man aged 25-45 years in good health and CMV-seronegative.

The table lists this clone with a few counts. Different DNA sequences within this sample yield the same CDR3. The CDR3 DNA follows: TGTGCCAGCAGCTTAGTTACAGCAACTAATGAAAAACTGTTTTTT. Translated: CASSLVTATNEKLFF. V usage is TRBV7-2 and J usage is TRBJ1-4; D is undetermined. Looked up from germline, CDR1 is SGHTA and CDR2 is FQGNSA. Trimming took 1 base from V and 0 from J, leaving 6 bases between them. CDR3 length: 15 amino acids.

The chain uses TRBV4-2 and TRBJ2-3, with TRBD2 matching over 15 bases. From germline, CDR1 is LGHNA and CDR2 YNFKEQ. This CDR3 has 19 residues. V shed 1 base and J 0 bases; nucleotides not matched to a gene: 5. The CDR3, as DNA: TGTGCCAGCAGCCAAGCCGGGACTAGCGGGAGGTTTAGCACAGATACGCAGTATTTT. Translation: CASSQAGTSGRFSTDTQYF.

This chain joins TRBV4-3 and TRBJ2-3, with 7 bases lining up with TRBD1. The trim removed 0 bases at V and 3 bases at J, leaving 3 bases unmatched. CDR1 is LGHNA, CDR2 YSLEER, per germline. This CDR3 spans 15 amino acids. Here the CDR3 reads CASSQDAGGTDTQYF. As DNA, the CDR3 is TGCGCCAGCAGCCAAGATGCAGGGGGAACAGATACGCAGTATTTT.

This clone appeared a few times. The genes are TRBV7-2 and TRBJ1-1; no firm D call. Trimming took 3 bases from V and 7 from J, leaving 9 bases between them. The CDR3 totals 12 residues. The germline V gene encodes CDR1 SGHTA and CDR2 FQGNSA. The DNA of the CDR3 is TGTGCCAGCAGCTTCACGGGAGTTGAAGCTTTCTTT. Translating it yields CASSFTGVEAFF.

In this sample, this clone turned up a few times. The chain couples TRBV7-9 to TRBJ2-7, with 10 bases that match TRBD2. The V segment lost 2 bases and the J segment 2 bases; nucleotides outside the gene matches: 6. Germline CDR1 reads SEHNR; CDR2 reads FQNEAQ (reference sequence). The CDR3 sequence is 16 residues long. CDR3 coding DNA: TGTGCCAGCAGCTTACCCTGGACTAGCGGAGCCTACGAGCAGTACTTC. Protein: CASSLPWTSGAYEQYF. Looking up the rest from reference TRBV7-9 and TRBJ2-7 gives the full variable domain: DTGVSQNPRHKITKRGQNVTFRCDPISEHNRLYWYRQTLGQGPEFLTYFQNEAQLEKSRLLSDRFSAERPKGSFSTLEIQRTEQGDSAMYLCASSLPWTSGAYEQYFGPGTRLTVT.

This clone has a handful of counts. This sequence joins TRBV11-1 and TRBJ1-1; D uncertain. Germline loops: CDR1 SGHAT, CDR2 FQDESV (reference sequence). The length of the CDR3 is 14 residues. Trimming took off 1 base at V and 1 base at J, with 7 bases between the two ends. CDR3 bases: TGTGCCAGCAGCTTAGGTTGGAGGAACACTGAAGCTTTCTTT. Residues: CASSLGWRNTEAFF.

The J gene is TRBJ2-7, the V gene TRBV30; D possibly corresponds to TRBD2 (6 bases). The CDR3 is 14 amino acids. CDR1 GTSNPN and CDR2 SVGIG come from the germline V gene (reference sequence). Trimming stripped 3 bases from V and 0 bases from J, with 12 bases between. CDR3 DNA: TGTGCCTGGAGGGTGGGACTCACCTCCTACGAGCAGTACTTC. This codes for CAWRVGLTSYEQYF.

Concerning this clone: One junction end disagrees with the germline gene, perhaps due to a read error. The sample has other DNA sequences that encode this CDR3 too. The chain carries TRBV9 and TRBJ1-2; 11 bases fit TRBD1. Per the germline V gene, CDR1 is SGDLS and CDR2 is YYNGEE. This CDR3 is 16 amino acids long. CDR3 DNA: TGCGCCAGCAGCCCCGCCGGACAGGGGGCGCGAAATGGCTACACCTTC. Amino acids: CASSPAGQGARNGYTF.

This clone has more than one count but fewer than ten. The chain employs TRBV11-1 and TRBJ2-1; the match to TRBD2 covers 8 bases. Germline V lookup: CDR1 SGHAT, CDR2 FQDESV (reference sequence). The CDR3 extends over 17 amino acids. The ends lost 5 bases at V and 1 base at J; junction bases unmatched: 10. The CDR3 region is CASSPHHGLASYNEQFF. For the CDR3, the DNA is TGTGCCAGCAGCCCCCACCACGGACTAGCTTCCTACAATGAGCAGTTCTTC.

V and J are TRBV5-1 and TRBJ1-1, with 9 bases matching TRBD1. The CDR3 totals 15 residues. The V segment lost 0 bases and the J segment 11 bases; nucleotides outside the gene matches: 11. From germline, CDR1 is SGHRS and CDR2 YFSETQ. The CDR3 coding sequence is TGCGCCAGCAGCTTGGTAGGGACAGGGAGGAAGTCGGCTTTCTTT. It translates to CASSLVGTGRKSAFF.

The chain is built from TRBV6-5 and TRBJ2-4; D call uncertain. Germline CDR1 is MNHEY and CDR2 is SVGAGI. The V end was cut by 4 bases, the J end by 7 bases, with 17 bases between. This CDR3 comprises 15 residues. Here the CDR3 DNA reads TGTGCCAGCAGTTCGACCGGAGTCTCCGGGAACATTCAGTACTTC. This encodes CASSSTGVSGNIQYF.

This rearrangement joins TRBV5-1 to TRBJ2-3; TRBD1 is a possible D gene (5 bases). CDR3 size: 13 residues. V shed 3 bases and J shed 3 bases, with 8 bases lying between them. Germline assignment: CDR1 SGHRS and CDR2 YFSETQ. The CDR3 DNA follows: TGCGCCAGCAGCTCTCGACAGACAGATACGCAGTATTTT. It yields the protein CASSSRQTDTQYF.

The chain employs TRBV28 and TRBJ2-5; 8 bases align to TRBD2. Per germline, CDR1 MDHEN and CDR2 SYDVKM. Trimming took 8 bases from V and 5 from J; bases not matched to a gene: 7. The CDR3 runs to 13 residues. The CDR3 loop is CASQRSGGETQYF. DNA for the CDR3: TGTGCCAGCCAAAGGTCGGGGGGGGAGACCCAGTACTTC.

The chain employs TRBV2 and TRBJ2-5, with unresolved D. This CDR3 is built from 14 residues. From germline, CDR1 is SNHLY and CDR2 FYNNEI. V was trimmed by 5 bases and J by 5 bases, leaving 15 bases between them. CDR3 DNA sequence: TGTGCCAGCAGTCTAAAGCAGGTTCTGGAGACCCAGTACTTC. Translated: CASSLKQVLETQYF.

The rearrangement links TRBV19 to TRBJ2-7, with TRBD1 as a possible D gene (6 bases). This CDR3 contains 14 residues. The V gene lost 0 bases and the J gene lost 3 bases, with 9 bases spanning the gap. Germline-derived CDR1 and CDR2 are LNHDA and SQIVND (reference sequence). The CDR3 coding sequence is TGTGCCAGTAGTATAGACGCAGGGGTCTACGAGCAGTACTTC. This translates into CASSIDAGVYEQYF.

The chain employs TRBV2 and TRBJ1-4, with D perhaps TRBD1 (5 bases). CDR3 length equals 12 residues. The V end was cut by 8 bases, the J end by 6 bases, with 10 bases between. The germline V gene encodes CDR1 SNHLY and CDR2 FYNNEI. CDR3 sequence reads: CASGGTYEKLFF. As DNA, the CDR3 is TGTGCCAGCGGCGGGACTTATGAAAAACTGTTTTTT.

The V gene is TRBV29-1, the J gene TRBJ2-3; maybe TRBD2 (6 bases). The CDR3 contains 12 residues. The V end was cut by 4 bases, the J end by 1 base, with 6 bases between. Germline-derived CDR1 and CDR2 are SQVTM and ANQGSEA. The CDR3 sequence: CSVGRGTDTQYF. Written as DNA, the CDR3 is TGCAGCGTTGGGAGGGGCACAGATACGCAGTATTTT.

This clone was seen a few times. This chain connects TRBV28 to TRBJ2-7, with D unclear. The CDR3 spans 14 residues. Germline CDR1 MDHEN, CDR2 SYDVKM. Trimming removed 6 bases at V and 4 bases at J, with 16 bases between. The CDR3: CASSRWSNTYEQYF. The CDR3 DNA sequence: TGTGCCAGCAGCCGATGGAGCAACACTTACGAGCAGTACTTC.

The V call is TRBV5-4, the J call TRBJ2-5; 8 nucleotides agree with TRBD2. Trimming cost V 1 base and J 4 bases; bases outside gene matches: 3. In germline, CDR1 is SGHNT, CDR2 YYREEE (reference sequence). The CDR3 totals 14 residues. CDR3 amino acids: CASSLREGRETQYF. The CDR3 region has the DNA TGTGCCAGCAGCTTGCGGGAGGGGAGAGAGACCCAGTACTTC.

This clone is a singleton in its sample. The chain is built from TRBV11-3 and TRBJ1-5; a weak D match, TRBD1 (5 bases). V was cut by 5 bases and J by 3 bases, with 11 bases left in between. CDR3 size: 14 residues. Germline values: CDR1 SGHNT, CDR2 YENEEA. CDR3 coding DNA: TGTGCCAGCAGCCGGACACCGCTCAATCAGCCCCAGCATTTT. It translates to CASSRTPLNQPQHF.

This clone came up once. V gene TRBV7-9 combines with J gene TRBJ2-1; TRBD2 matches at 8 bases. Germline CDR1 and CDR2: SEHNR and FQNEAQ (reference sequence). The V gene end was trimmed by 4 bases and the J gene end by 3 bases; junction bases not matched to a gene: 5. The CDR3 is 15 amino acids. For the CDR3, the DNA is TGTGCCAGCAGCTCCGGGGGGGCGGGCTACAATGAGCAGTTCTTC. Translating it yields CASSSGGAGYNEQFF.

A note on this clone: A junction end diverges from the germline sequence, so it may reflect a read error. This sequence joins TRBV2 and TRBJ1-2, with D possibly being TRBD1 (6 bases). The CDR3 sequence is 11 residues long. Per the germline V gene, CDR1 is SNHLY and CDR2 is FYNNEI. Here the CDR3 reads CASTGGQLIIF. The CDR3 DNA is TGTGCCAGCACTGGAGGACAGTTAATTATCTTC.

V usage is TRBV7-6 and J usage is TRBJ2-1, with D hard to call. The germline gives CDR1 SGHVS, CDR2 FNYEAQ. V was pared by 4 bases and J by 0 bases, with 13 bases between. The CDR3 is 16 amino acids. DNA of the CDR3: TGTGCCAGCAGCTCGGTGACTGGTAGCTCCTACAATGAGCAGTTCTTC. This gives the protein CASSSVTGSSYNEQFF.

V is TRBV19 and J is TRBJ2-7; TRBD1 matches at 7 bases. V lost 1 base, J lost 6 bases, and 12 bases stayed unmatched. The germline CDR1 and CDR2 sequences are LNHDA and SQIVND (reference sequence). This CDR3 is 16 amino acids long. The DNA of the CDR3 is TGTGCCAGTAGTATAGGTTTGGTACGACAGGGAGCCGAGCAGTACTTC. Protein sequence: CASSIGLVRQGAEQYF.